Following are 14 T cell receptor beta chains from one sample sequenced in a study of T cells in Graves' hyperthyroidism and ophthalmopathy. From RNA transcripts, TCR beta CDR3 regions were amplified. In the first-round RT-PCR of the TCR CDR3, the HTBI primer set was used. TCRdb analysed the multiplex PCR reads with MiXCR anew, one entry per CDR3 protein. The data contain roughly 570,000 distinct CDR3 sequences, roughly 46% of them singletons. Sequencing input: peripheral blood or thyroid tissue (not recorded which). The receptors originated from a woman under 30 with Graves' hyperthyroidism.

With regard to this clonotype: One junction end does not reproduce the germline sequence, and a read error may be involved. The J gene is TRBJ2-7, the V gene TRBV27; TRBD1 aligns across 8 bases. Germline V gene lookup returns CDR1 MNHEY and CDR2 SMNVEV (reference sequence). The CDR3 contains 15 residues. The CDR3 protein is CASSPRSGGSNEQYF. Here the CDR3 DNA reads TGTGCCAGCAGTCCTCGGTCAGGGGGCTCCAACGAGCAGTACTTC.

As regards this clonotype: A much larger clone lies one base from this, so it may be a read error. This chain links TRBV2 with TRBJ1-5; 11 nucleotides align to TRBD1. CDR1 is SNHLY, CDR2 FYNNEI, per germline. The CDR3 has 17 amino acids. Trimming at V came to 7 bases and at J to 2 bases, leaving 10 bases not matched to a gene. This CDR3 reads CASKAGTGGSGNQPQHF. In DNA, the CDR3 is TGTGCCAGCAAAGCCGGGACAGGGGGGTCCGGCAATCAGCCCCAGCATTTT. Together with reference TRBV2 and TRBJ1-5, the CDR3 gives the full variable domain: EPEVTQTPSHQVTQMGQEVILRCVPISNHLYFYWYRQILGQKVEFLVSFYNNEISEKSEIFDDQFSVERPDGSNFTLKIRSTKLEDSAMYFCASKAGTGGSGNQPQHFGDGTRLSIL.

The chain has TRBV29-1 and TRBJ2-5; possibly TRBD1 for D (5 bases). V was trimmed by 6 bases and J by 0 bases, leaving 20 bases between them. This CDR3 spans 16 amino acids. CDR1 is SQVTM and CDR2 is ANQGSEA in the germline V gene. The CDR3 bases are TGCAGCGTGCCCCAAGATGGACATTCGTACCAAGAGACCCAGTACTTC. Protein product: CSVPQDGHSYQETQYF.

This clonotype was counted only a few times. The CDR3 bases are TGTGCCAGCAGCCTGGGGGGAAGCGGGAGAGAGACCCAGTACTTC. This translates into CASSLGGSGRETQYF. V is TRBV4-2 and J is TRBJ2-5; 8 bases agree with TRBD2. This CDR3 is built from 15 residues. The V segment lost 4 bases and the J segment 4 bases; nucleotides outside the gene matches: 8. Germline V gene lookup returns CDR1 LGHNA and CDR2 YNFKEQ.

The chain is built from TRBV3-1 and TRBJ1-1, with D perhaps TRBD1 (5 bases). From germline, CDR1 is LGHDT and CDR2 YNNKEL (reference sequence). Trimming removed 2 bases from V and 4 bases from J, with 17 bases in between. The CDR3 covers 16 residues. CDR3 region: CASSQKRGVAVTEAFF. CDR3 nucleotide sequence: TGTGCCAGCAGCCAAAAGCGGGGGGTGGCGGTCACTGAAGCTTTCTTT.

V gene TRBV18 combines with J gene TRBJ1-1; possible D gene TRBD1, 5 bases. Germline values: CDR1 KGHSH, CDR2 LQKENI. The CDR3 runs to 14 residues. V gave up 5 bases and J gave up 0 bases, with 10 bases separating them. CDR3 protein: CASSTGRMNTEAFF. The CDR3 bases are TGTGCCAGCTCAACGGGACGGATGAACACTGAAGCTTTCTTT. Together with reference TRBV18 and TRBJ1-1, the CDR3 gives the full variable domain: NAGVMQNPRHLVRRRGQEARLRCSPMKGHSHVYWYRQLPEEGLKFMVYLQKENIIDESGMPKERFSAEFPKEGPSILRIQQVVRGDSAAYFCASSTGRMNTEAFFGQGTRLTVV.

This clonotype showed up just a few times. The chain is built from TRBV11-2 and TRBJ2-3, with 8 bases fitting TRBD2. The CDR3 is 17 amino acids. Germline trimming cut 1 base from V and 0 bases from J; bases unmatched to any gene: 6. Per the germline V gene, CDR1 is SGHAT and CDR2 is FQNNGV. The CDR3 is CASSLVVPSGSTDTQYF. In DNA form, the CDR3 reads TGTGCCAGCAGCTTAGTAGTCCCTAGCGGGAGCACAGATACGCAGTATTTT.

The rearrangement joins TRBV5-1 to TRBJ2-7; D perhaps matches TRBD1 (5 bases). CDR3 length equals 16 residues. Germline V gene sequence: CDR1 SGHRS, CDR2 YFSETQ. Trimming took 0 bases from V and 5 from J, leaving 18 bases between them. CDR3 region: CASSLEGSSGANEQYF. The DNA for the CDR3 is TGCGCCAGCAGCTTGGAGGGTAGCTCTGGGGCCAACGAGCAGTACTTC.

This clonotype appeared many times. The genes are TRBV11-2 and TRBJ2-3; TRBD2 matches at 8 bases. The CDR3 loop spans 15 amino acids. CDR1 is SGHAT and CDR2 is FQNNGV in the germline V gene. V dropped 0 bases and J dropped 2; count of bases not matched to a gene: 1. The CDR3 sequence: CASSLEREDTDTQYF. The CDR3, as DNA: TGTGCCAGCAGCTTAGAGCGGGAGGACACAGATACGCAGTATTTT.

This clonotype was detected only a few times. The chain is built from TRBV20-1 and TRBJ1-2; D uncertain. This CDR3 spans 12 amino acids. The germline CDR1 and CDR2 sequences are DFQATT and SNEGSKA (reference sequence). Trimming took off 0 bases at V and 2 bases at J, with 4 bases between the two ends. The CDR3 loop reads CSARDGNYGYTF. In DNA, the CDR3 is TGCAGTGCTAGAGATGGGAACTATGGCTACACCTTC.

In its sample, this clonotype was seen many times. The chain employs TRBV10-1 and TRBJ2-6; D ambiguous. Germline V lookup: CDR1 WNHNN, CDR2 SYGVQD (reference sequence). The CDR3 covers 15 residues. Trimming cost V 7 bases and J 0 bases, with 10 bases left between them. The CDR3 DNA follows: TGCGCCAGCACCCCCCTAAGCTCTGGGGCCAACGTCCTGACTTTC. Its translation: CASTPLSSGANVLTF.

The chain carries TRBV19 and TRBJ1-1; no clear D. CDR1 and CDR2 from the germline V gene are LNHDA and SQIVND (reference sequence). V dropped 6 bases and J dropped 1 base, with 27 bases sitting between them. This CDR3 comprises 19 residues. The CDR3 region has the DNA TGTGCCAGTAGCTCAAATGATCCTCAGGTTTTCGGTCGGAACACTGAAGCTTTCTTT. Amino acids: CASSSNDPQVFGRNTEAFF.

This clonotype occurred many times. This chain joins TRBV4-2 and TRBJ1-5, with D perhaps TRBD1 (5 bases). V was cut by 0 bases and J by 3 bases, with 9 bases left in between. CDR3 length equals 15 residues. Germline V CDR1 and CDR2: LGHNA, YNFKEQ. CDR3 amino acids: CASSQDLGVNQPQHF. CDR3 nucleotide sequence: TGTGCCAGCAGCCAAGATCTGGGGGTCAATCAGCCCCAGCATTTT.

The rearrangement joins TRBV10-2 to TRBJ2-1; 8 bases map to TRBD1. The CDR3 spans 14 residues. Trimming at V came to 8 bases and at J to 1 base, leaving 4 bases not matched to a gene. Germline lookup yields CDR1 WSHSY and CDR2 SAAADI. CDR3 bases: TGCGCCAGCTATGGACAGGGTTCCTACAATGAGCAGTTCTTC. Its protein is CASYGQGSYNEQFF.